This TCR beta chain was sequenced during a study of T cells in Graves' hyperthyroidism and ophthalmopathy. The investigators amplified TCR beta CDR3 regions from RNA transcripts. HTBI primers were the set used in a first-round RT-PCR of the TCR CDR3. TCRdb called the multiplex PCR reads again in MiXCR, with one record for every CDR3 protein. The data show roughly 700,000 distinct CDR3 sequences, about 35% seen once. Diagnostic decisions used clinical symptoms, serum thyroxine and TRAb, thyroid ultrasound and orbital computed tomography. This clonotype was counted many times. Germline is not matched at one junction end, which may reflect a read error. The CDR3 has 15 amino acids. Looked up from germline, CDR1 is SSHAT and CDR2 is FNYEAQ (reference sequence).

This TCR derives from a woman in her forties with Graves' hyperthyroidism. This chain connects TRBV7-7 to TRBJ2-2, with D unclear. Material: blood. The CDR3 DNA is TGTGCTAGCAGCTTAGACATGGCGAACACCGGGGAGCTGTTTTTT. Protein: CASSLDMANTGELFF.